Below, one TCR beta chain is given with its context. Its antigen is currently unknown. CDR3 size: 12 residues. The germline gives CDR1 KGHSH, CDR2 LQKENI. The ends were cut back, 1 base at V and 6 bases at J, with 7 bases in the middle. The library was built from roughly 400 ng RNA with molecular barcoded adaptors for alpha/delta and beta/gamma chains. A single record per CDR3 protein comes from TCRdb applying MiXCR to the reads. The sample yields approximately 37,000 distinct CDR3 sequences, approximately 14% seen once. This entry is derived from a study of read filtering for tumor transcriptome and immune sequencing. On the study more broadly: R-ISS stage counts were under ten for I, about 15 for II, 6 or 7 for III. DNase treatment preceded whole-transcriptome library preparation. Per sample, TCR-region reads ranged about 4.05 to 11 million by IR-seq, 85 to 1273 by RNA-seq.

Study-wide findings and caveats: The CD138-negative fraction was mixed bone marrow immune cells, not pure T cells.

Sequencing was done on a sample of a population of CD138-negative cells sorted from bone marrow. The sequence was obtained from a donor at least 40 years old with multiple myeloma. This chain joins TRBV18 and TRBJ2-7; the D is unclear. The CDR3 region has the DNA TGTGCCAGCTCACCACGCGGTCGCGAGCAGTACTTC. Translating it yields CASSPRGREQYF.